This T cell receptor beta chain is from a study of neoadjuvant nivolumab and ipilimumab in lung cancer. Using immunoSEQ multiplex PCR, the repertoire was profiled, and TCRdb retains in-frame clones only, with some absent. The table has approximately 30,000 clones, approximately 90% seen once. Germline loops: CDR1 MNHEY, CDR2 SMNVEV (reference sequence). The CDR3 covers 14 residues. Unmatched junction bases numbered 4, after V lost 4 bases and J lost 4 bases. As for this clone: Its antigen is still unknown.

Study-wide points: Pretherapy blood TCR richness correlated positively with resected tumor richness. TCR sequencing covered a small number of samples.

The V call is TRBV27, the J call TRBJ1-2, with 9 bases aligning to TRBD1. The TCR was taken from an adult with non-small cell lung cancer. Sequenced material: peripheral blood, taken after neoadjuvant nivolumab, alone or with ipilimumab, at or shortly before surgery. The CDR3 DNA sequence: TGTGCCAGCAGTTCCACAGGGGGCCTCTATGGCTACACCTTC. Its translation: CASSSTGGLYGYTF.